These 31 T cell receptor beta chains were sequenced from one sample in a study of cytomegalovirus exposure and HLA in healthy donors. Primers included in the PCR were 60 Vbeta and 13 Jbeta primers. The protocol was immunoSEQ multiplex PCR, while the TCRdb copy is restricted to in-frame clones and leaves out a portion. The sample carries fewer than 75,000 clones, over 70% recorded once. The sequencing input was PBMCs. The receptor set was obtained from a man between 65 and 80 years old in good health and CMV-seronegative.

This clone has a single count. This rearrangement joins TRBV6-5 to TRBJ2-5; possibly TRBD2 for D (6 bases). Germline values: CDR1 MNHEY, CDR2 SVGAGI. Trimming shortened V by 2 bases and J by 2 bases, and 15 bases separated the two germline ends. This CDR3 contains 16 residues. The CDR3 nucleotides are TGTGCCAGCAGTTACGGGCCTAGCGAAACACAAGAGACCCAGTACTTC. It specifies CASSYGPSETQETQYF.

Notes on this clone: One end of the junction does not line up with germline, which may come from a read error. V and J are TRBV7-9 and TRBJ1-2, with 7 bases identical to TRBD1. CDR1 is SEHNR, CDR2 FQNEAQ, per germline (reference sequence). The CDR3 has 14 amino acids. CDR3 nucleotide sequence: TGTTCCAGCAGCTCCGCACAGGGGAGCTATGGCTACACCTTC. Amino acids: CSSSSAQGSYGYTF.

The chain has TRBV6-5 and TRBJ1-2; D not resolved. The V gene's germline CDR1 is MNHEY and CDR2 SVGAGI. Trimming left V 6 bases short and J 8 bases short, with 13 bases between. There are 12 residues in the CDR3. CDR3 bases: TGTGCCAGCAGCCATCCTCCCCAGGGCTACACCTTC. Translation: CASSHPPQGYTF.

J is TRBJ1-1 and V is TRBV4-3; 7 bases agree with TRBD1. With V trimmed by 6 bases and J by 7 bases, 5 bases remained unmatched. The CDR3 is made up of 12 amino acids. Germline loops: CDR1 LGHNA, CDR2 YSLEER. CDR3 in DNA: TGCGCCAGCAGTTCACAGGGGTATGAAGCTTTCTTT. Its protein is CASSSQGYEAFF.

The chain employs TRBV5-1 and TRBJ1-1, with TRBD1 matching over 9 bases. The CDR3 has 16 residues. V was pared by 5 bases and J by 7 bases, with 15 bases of the junction left unmatched. Germline V gene lookup returns CDR1 SGHRS and CDR2 YFSETQ. The DNA for the CDR3 is TGCGCCAGCAGTAGACAAACAGGGGGCGGAGGGGGTGAAGCTTTCTTT. This gives the protein CASSRQTGGGGGEAFF. The variable domain in full, completed from reference TRBV5-1 and TRBJ1-1, reads KAGVTQTPRYLIKTRGQQVTLSCSPISGHRSVSWYQQTPGQGLQFLFEYFSETQRNKGNFPGRFSGRQFSNSRSEMNVSTLELGDSALYLCASSRQTGGGGGEAFFGQGTRLTVV.

The chain combines TRBV27 with TRBJ2-1; 10 bases are shared with TRBD2. CDR3 size: 15 residues. Germline lookup yields CDR1 MNHEY and CDR2 SMNVEV (reference sequence). V shed 1 base and J 9 bases; nucleotides not matched to a gene: 6. This chain's CDR3 is CASSLLLASGSEQFF. In DNA, the CDR3 is TGTGCCAGCAGTTTATTGTTGGCTAGCGGGAGTGAGCAGTTCTTC.

This chain uses TRBV30 with TRBJ2-3; D perhaps matches TRBD2 (6 bases). From germline, CDR1 is GTSNPN and CDR2 SVGIG (reference sequence). The CDR3 is made up of 14 amino acids. Trimming took off 0 bases at V and 1 base at J, with 8 bases between the two ends. The CDR3 is CAWSVGGGTDTQYF. The CDR3 DNA is TGTGCCTGGAGTGTCGGCGGGGGCACAGATACGCAGTATTTT.

The gene calls are TRBV15 and TRBJ2-7; weak D call: TRBD2 (5 bases). Trimming took 0 bases from V and 7 from J, leaving 7 bases between them. CDR3 length equals 12 residues. Per germline, CDR1 LNHNV and CDR2 YYDKDF (reference sequence). Here the CDR3 DNA reads TGTGCCACCAGCAGAGATCGGAGGGAGCAGTACTTC. It translates to CATSRDRREQYF.

V gene TRBV9 combines with J gene TRBJ2-7; D is possibly TRBD1 (5 bases). The CDR3 is 16 residues long. Trimming pared 0 bases from V and 0 bases from J, leaving 13 bases between. Germline CDR1 SGDLS, CDR2 YYNGEE. DNA of the CDR3: TGTGCCAGCAGCGTAGGGGGCAGCGACATCTCCTACGAGCAGTACTTC. It specifies CASSVGGSDISYEQYF.

The sample holds one count of this clone. V usage is TRBV7-2 and J usage is TRBJ1-2; D not certain. Germline loops: CDR1 SGHTA, CDR2 FQGNSA. CDR3 length equals 11 residues. V was clipped by 3 bases and J by 8 bases, with 7 bases between them. The CDR3 region has the DNA TGTGCCAGCAGCTTCTTCGTCGGCTACACCTTC. Its translation: CASSFFVGYTF.

In its sample, this clone was seen once. V is TRBV9 and J is TRBJ2-3, with D possibly being TRBD2 (6 bases). This CDR3 has 14 residues. V lost 0 bases, J lost 3 bases, and 8 bases lay in between. Germline V gene sequence: CDR1 SGDLS, CDR2 YYNGEE. In DNA, the CDR3 is TGTGCCAGCAGCGTAGCTCGGGGGACAGATACGCAGTATTTT. Amino acid sequence: CASSVARGTDTQYF.

Only one count was recorded for this clone. This chain uses TRBV6-5 with TRBJ1-2; TRBD1 might be the D (5 bases). The length of the CDR3 is 15 residues. V lost 6 bases and J lost 6, with 20 bases in between. The germline V gene encodes CDR1 MNHEY and CDR2 SVGAGI. The CDR3 DNA reads as TGTGCCAGCAGCCGGGCGGGGATGGGGGGTCATGGCTACACCTTC. Its protein product is CASSRAGMGGHGYTF.

The gene calls are TRBV6-1 and TRBJ1-1; weak D call: TRBD1 (5 bases). Germline loops: CDR1 MNHNS, CDR2 SASEGT. The V and J ends lost 2 bases and 8 bases respectively, with 15 bases between them. The CDR3 contains 14 residues. For the CDR3, the DNA is TGTGCCAGCAGTGAATGGGGGGAGTCAGGGGAAGCTTTCTTT. It encodes CASSEWGESGEAFF.

A word on this clone: One junction end disagrees with the germline gene, perhaps due to a read error. The chain links TRBV7-9 to TRBJ1-6; D is unclear. Germline loops: CDR1 SEHNR, CDR2 FQNEAQ (reference sequence). The CDR3 sequence is 16 residues long. The CDR3 DNA follows: TGTTCCAGCAGCTTAGTTGAGGCATCCTATAATTCACCCCTCCACTTT. Amino acid sequence: CSSSLVEASYNSPLHF.

The CDR3 nucleotides are TGCGCCAGCAGCTTGGTTCTAGCGAGCACAGATACGCAGTATTTT. This gives the protein CASSLVLASTDTQYF. The V and J genes are TRBV5-1 and TRBJ2-3, with D possibly matching TRBD2 (6 bases). The CDR3 length is 15 residues. Germline loops: CDR1 SGHRS, CDR2 YFSETQ. The V gene lost 0 bases and the J gene lost 0 bases, with 8 bases spanning the gap.

The chain couples TRBV11-2 to TRBJ1-1; 7 nucleotides match TRBD1. Trimming cost V 7 bases and J 1 base; bases outside gene matches: 3. Looked up from germline, CDR1 is SGHAT and CDR2 is FQNNGV. CDR3 size: 13 residues. The CDR3 reads CASTWTGNTEAFF. In nucleotides, the CDR3 is TGTGCCAGCACCTGGACAGGGAACACTGAAGCTTTCTTT. Full variable domain (outside the CDR3, taken from reference TRBV11-2 and TRBJ1-1): EAGVAQSPRYKIIEKRQSVAFWCNPISGHATLYWYQQILGQGPKLLIQFQNNGVVDDSQLPKDRFSAERLKGVDSTLKIQPAKLEDSAVYLCASTWTGNTEAFFGQGTRLTVV.

The V gene is TRBV6-5, the J gene TRBJ1-4; D gene uncertain. The length of the CDR3 is 15 residues. V gave up 2 bases and J gave up 5 bases, with 12 bases separating them. Germline CDR1 MNHEY, CDR2 SVGAGI. The CDR3 DNA sequence: TGTGCCAGCAGTTACAGTCGGGGAGGCAATGAAAAACTGTTTTTT. Translation gives CASSYSRGGNEKLFF.

The chain uses TRBV5-1 and TRBJ1-2; D gene ambiguous. Deletions cut 1 base from V and 0 bases from J, with 10 bases between. The germline V gene encodes CDR1 SGHRS and CDR2 YFSETQ. The CDR3 covers 15 residues. CDR3 DNA: TGCGCCAGCAGCTTGCCGGCAGGCTCTAACTATGGCTACACCTTC. Encoded protein: CASSLPAGSNYGYTF.

The rearrangement joins TRBV7-8 to TRBJ1-4; no firm D call. This CDR3 is built from 14 residues. CDR1 and CDR2 from the germline V gene are SGHVS and FQNEAQ. The V and J ends lost 5 bases and 5 bases respectively, with 12 bases between them. DNA of the CDR3: TGTGCCAGCAGCCTCTCCGACTCAAATGAAAAACTGTTTTTT. Protein: CASSLSDSNEKLFF.

This clone occurred a few times. The V and J genes are TRBV7-8 and TRBJ2-5, with 7 bases fitting TRBD2. Germline V CDR1 and CDR2: SGHVS, FQNEAQ. The CDR3 length is 18 residues. The J segment lost 3 bases and the V segment lost 2 bases, leaving 15 bases of the junction unmatched. CDR3 region: CASSLPRRLGGGKETQYF. The CDR3 bases are TGTGCCAGCAGCTTACCCCGTCGGCTTGGCGGGGGAAAAGAGACCCAGTACTTC.

This chain connects TRBV7-2 to TRBJ2-1; D is unresolved. CDR3 length equals 16 residues. Germline-derived CDR1 and CDR2 are SGHTA and FQGNSA. The V end lost 0 bases, the J end lost 4 bases, and 13 bases lay between the germline ends. The chain's CDR3 is CASSLALEVWYNEQFF. In DNA form, the CDR3 reads TGTGCCAGCAGCTTAGCCCTAGAGGTATGGTACAATGAGCAGTTCTTC.

The chain uses TRBV7-9 and TRBJ2-1, with 8 bases fitting TRBD2. This CDR3 contains 15 residues. With V trimmed by 6 bases and J by 5 bases, 9 bases remained unmatched. CDR1 and CDR2 from the germline V gene are SEHNR and FQNEAQ (reference sequence). For the CDR3, the DNA is TGTGCCAGCAGTTTCGCTCGGGGGGGTCACAATGAGCAGTTCTTC. It translates to CASSFARGGHNEQFF.

This clone turned up a few times. J is TRBJ1-1 and V is TRBV10-3, with no clear D. The CDR3 length is 12 residues. V lost 0 bases to trimming and J lost 11 bases, with 10 bases between them. Germline values: CDR1 ENHRY, CDR2 SYGVKD. As DNA, the CDR3 is TGTGCCATCAGTGAGTCCCCAGGTGGGGCTTTCTTT. Amino acids: CAISESPGGAFF.

In DNA, the CDR3 is TGTGCCGGAAGGACAGGGGACAATGAAAAACTGTTTTTT. It is translated as CAGRTGDNEKLFF. The chain employs TRBV7-2 and TRBJ1-4; 9 bases are shared with TRBD1. This CDR3 comprises 13 residues. Trimming cost V 11 bases and J 5 bases; bases outside gene matches: 6. CDR1 SGHTA and CDR2 FQGNSA come from the germline V gene.

The chain uses TRBV2 and TRBJ2-7; 8 bases match TRBD1. The germline V gene encodes CDR1 SNHLY and CDR2 FYNNEI. This CDR3 comprises 15 residues. The trim removed 6 bases at V and 4 bases at J, leaving 11 bases unmatched. The CDR3: CASRQRQGLSYEQYF. CDR3 sequence (DNA): TGTGCCAGCAGGCAACGACAGGGGTTGAGTTACGAGCAGTACTTC.

The chain uses TRBV28 and TRBJ2-7; 7 bases are a match to TRBD1. The CDR3 consists of 13 residues. After removal of 6 bases from V and 2 bases from J, the junction contained 4 bases not matched to a gene. CDR1 and CDR2 from the germline V gene are MDHEN and SYDVKM. CDR3 amino acids: CASRPGGTYEQYF. The CDR3 nucleotides read TGTGCCAGCAGACCAGGGGGAACCTACGAGCAGTACTTC.

This clone was picked up a small number of times. The chain is built from TRBV5-5 and TRBJ2-1, with 12 bases aligning to TRBD1. The CDR3 spans 17 residues. With V trimmed by 3 bases and J by 8 bases, 12 bases remained unmatched. Germline loops: CDR1 SGHKS, CDR2 YYEKEE (reference sequence). The CDR3 region has the DNA TGTGCCAGCAGCTACAGGGACAGGGGGCGAGCCGGCGATGAGCAGTTCTTC. Its protein product is CASSYRDRGRAGDEQFF.

The chain links TRBV6-5 to TRBJ2-1; TRBD2 is a possible D gene (5 bases). The germline V gene has CDR1 MNHEY and CDR2 SVGAGI. The CDR3 sequence is 16 residues long. Trimming cost V 2 bases and J 4 bases, with 15 bases left between them. CDR3 bases: TGTGCCAGCAGTTACCTGGGCGGTAGCGAGTACAATGAGCAGTTCTTC. This translates into CASSYLGGSEYNEQFF.

The chain uses TRBV6-6 and TRBJ2-6; D possibly corresponds to TRBD1 (6 bases). The V end was cut by 4 bases, the J end by 4 bases, with 14 bases between. This CDR3 has 16 amino acids. Per the germline V gene, CDR1 is MNHNY and CDR2 is SVGAGI (reference sequence). CDR3 in DNA: TGTGCCAGCAGTTCTCAGGGGTCCTCCGGGGCCAACGTCCTGACTTTC. Encoded protein: CASSSQGSSGANVLTF.

This clone has more than one count but fewer than ten. The chain links TRBV7-2 to TRBJ2-7; a possible D gene is TRBD2 (6 bases). CDR3 size: 14 residues. Trimming cost V 4 bases and J 1 base, with 11 bases left between them. Germline V CDR1 and CDR2: SGHTA, FQGNSA. CDR3 bases: TGTGCCAGCAGCTCCCTCGGGGGATCCTACGAGCAGTACTTC. This translates into CASSSLGGSYEQYF.

The V and J genes are TRBV5-1 and TRBJ2-3; 10 bases are a match to TRBD1. The ends lost 3 bases at V and 5 bases at J; junction bases unmatched: 6. Germline CDR1 reads SGHRS; CDR2 reads YFSETQ. The length of the CDR3 is 15 residues. CDR3 residues: CASSSGQGELDTQYF. The CDR3, as DNA: TGCGCCAGCAGCTCCGGACAGGGGGAGTTAGATACGCAGTATTTT.